This TCR beta chain comes out of a study of blood T cell repertoires in COVID-19. Looking at the study overall: Material from acute and convalescent COVID-19 was sourced from the United States, Italy and Spain. In each case, the material was cDNA or gDNA derived from T cells, B-cell-depleted T cells, or PBMCs.

In the original workflow: Amplification from reference gene primers served as the basis for estimated nucleated cell counts. Measured with immunoSEQ multiplex PCR; TCRdb has only the in-frame clones, and not every one. V and J calls and clone size follow that table, whereas D and trimming were derived from the DNA. The sample contains about 140,000 clones, around 78% of which appear only once. V lost 5 bases, J lost 6 bases, and 13 bases lay in between. The CDR3 length is 13 residues. Germline lookup yields CDR1 LNHNV and CDR2 YYDKDF (reference sequence). This receptor was obtained from a woman between 55 and 75 years old with acute or convalescent COVID-19. This rearrangement joins TRBV15 to TRBJ1-2; D may be TRBD1 (6 bases). The sample comprised peripheral blood. The CDR3 sequence: CATSSGTFDGYTF. Here the CDR3 DNA reads TGTGCCACCAGCTCCGGGACATTCGATGGCTACACCTTC. Based on the CDR3 plus reference TRBV15 and TRBJ1-2, the full variable domain is DAMVIQNPRYQVTQFGKPVTLSCSQTLNHNVMYWYQQKSSQAPKLLFHYYDKDFNNEADTPDNFQSRRPNTSFCFLDIRSPGLGDTAMYLCATSSGTFDGYTFGSGTRLTVV.